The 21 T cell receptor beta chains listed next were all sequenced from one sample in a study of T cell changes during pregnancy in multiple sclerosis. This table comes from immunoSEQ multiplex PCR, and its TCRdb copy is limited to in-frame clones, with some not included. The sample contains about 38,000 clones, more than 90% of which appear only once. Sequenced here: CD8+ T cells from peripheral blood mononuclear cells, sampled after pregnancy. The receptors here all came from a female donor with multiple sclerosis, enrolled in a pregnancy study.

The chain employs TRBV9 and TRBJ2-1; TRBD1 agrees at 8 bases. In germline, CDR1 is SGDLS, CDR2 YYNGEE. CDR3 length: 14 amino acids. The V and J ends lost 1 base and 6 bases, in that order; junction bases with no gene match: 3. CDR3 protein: CASSVWGTGNEQFF. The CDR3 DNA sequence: TGTGCCAGCAGCGTATGGGGGACAGGCAATGAGCAGTTCTTC. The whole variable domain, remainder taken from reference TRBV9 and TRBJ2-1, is DSGVTQTPKHLITATGQRVTLRCSPRSGDLSVYWYQQSLDQGLQFLIQYYNGEERAKGNILERFSAQQFPDLHSELNLSSLELGDSALYFCASSVWGTGNEQFFGPGTRLTVL.

The CDR3 protein is CASSLGWAETQYF. As DNA, the CDR3 is TGTGCCAGCAGCTTGGGTTGGGCAGAGACCCAGTACTTC. This chain links TRBV5-8 with TRBJ2-5; D is uncertain. The CDR3 length is 13 residues. Germline CDR1 and CDR2: SGHTS and YDEGEE. V lost 0 bases and J 4 bases, leaving 7 bases between the germline ends.

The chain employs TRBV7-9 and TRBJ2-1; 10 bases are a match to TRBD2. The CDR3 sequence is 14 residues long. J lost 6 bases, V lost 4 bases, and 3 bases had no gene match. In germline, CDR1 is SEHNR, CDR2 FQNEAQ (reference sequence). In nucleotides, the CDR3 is TGTGCCAGCAGCTCCCTAGCGGGGGTCAATGAGCAGTTCTTC. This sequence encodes CASSSLAGVNEQFF.

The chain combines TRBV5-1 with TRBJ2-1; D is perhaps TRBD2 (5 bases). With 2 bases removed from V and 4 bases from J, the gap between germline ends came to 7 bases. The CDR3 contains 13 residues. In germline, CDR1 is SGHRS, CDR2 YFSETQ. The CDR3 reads CASSFPGYNEQFF. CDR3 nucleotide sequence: TGCGCCAGCAGCTTCCCGGGATACAATGAGCAGTTCTTC.

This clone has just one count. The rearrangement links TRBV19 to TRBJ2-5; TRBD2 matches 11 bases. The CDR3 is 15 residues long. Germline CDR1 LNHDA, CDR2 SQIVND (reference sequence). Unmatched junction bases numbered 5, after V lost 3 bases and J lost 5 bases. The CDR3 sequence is CASSIFSGGAETQYF. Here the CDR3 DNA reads TGTGCCAGTAGTATTTTTAGCGGGGGGGCGGAGACCCAGTACTTC.

The CDR3 is CASSPTGGVEAFF. The CDR3 nucleotides are TGTGCCAGCAGCCCCACAGGGGGCGTGGAAGCTTTCTTT. The chain has TRBV7-8 and TRBJ1-1; 9 bases align to TRBD1. Trimming removed 5 bases from V and 8 bases from J; junction bases left unmatched: 6. Looked up from germline, CDR1 is SGHVS and CDR2 is FQNEAQ. The CDR3 consists of 13 residues. The whole variable domain, remainder taken from reference TRBV7-8 and TRBJ1-1, is GAGVSQSPRYKVAKRGQDVALRCDPISGHVSLFWYQQALGQGPEFLTYFQNEAQLDKSGLPSDRFFAERPEGSVSTLKIQRTQQEDSAVYLCASSPTGGVEAFFGQGTRLTVV.

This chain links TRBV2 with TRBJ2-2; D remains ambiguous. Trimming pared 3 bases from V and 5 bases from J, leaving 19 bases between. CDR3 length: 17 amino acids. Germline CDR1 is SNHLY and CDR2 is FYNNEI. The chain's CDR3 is CASSETVESPKTGELFF. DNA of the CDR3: TGTGCCAGCAGTGAGACTGTTGAGAGCCCTAAGACCGGGGAGCTGTTTTTT. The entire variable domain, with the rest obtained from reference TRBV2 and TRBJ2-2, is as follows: EPEVTQTPSHQVTQMGQEVILRCVPISNHLYFYWYRQILGQKVEFLVSFYNNEISEKSEIFDDQFSVERPDGSNFTLKIRSTKLEDSAMYFCASSETVESPKTGELFFGEGSRLTVL.

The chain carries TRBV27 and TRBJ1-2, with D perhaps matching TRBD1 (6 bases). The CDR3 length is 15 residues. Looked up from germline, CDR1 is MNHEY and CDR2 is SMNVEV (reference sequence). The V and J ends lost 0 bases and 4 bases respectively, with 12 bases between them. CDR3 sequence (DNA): TGTGCCAGCAGTTTATCGAATGGACAGAGCTATGGCTACACCTTC. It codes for CASSLSNGQSYGYTF.

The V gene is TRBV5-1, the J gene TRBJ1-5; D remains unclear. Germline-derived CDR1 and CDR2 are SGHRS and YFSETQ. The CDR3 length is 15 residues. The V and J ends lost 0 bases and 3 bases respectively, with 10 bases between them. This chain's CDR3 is CASSLGSGSNQPQHF. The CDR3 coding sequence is TGCGCCAGCAGCTTGGGGTCGGGATCCAATCAGCCCCAGCATTTT.

CDR3 in DNA: TGTGCCACCAGCCGAACCGTGGACACTCCCTCCTACGAGCAGTACTTC. Its translation is CATSRTVDTPSYEQYF. The V and J genes are TRBV15 and TRBJ2-7; possible D gene TRBD1, 5 bases. Germline CDR1 LNHNV, CDR2 YYDKDF (reference sequence). Trimming cost V 5 bases and J 0 bases, with 17 bases left between them. CDR3 length: 16 amino acids.

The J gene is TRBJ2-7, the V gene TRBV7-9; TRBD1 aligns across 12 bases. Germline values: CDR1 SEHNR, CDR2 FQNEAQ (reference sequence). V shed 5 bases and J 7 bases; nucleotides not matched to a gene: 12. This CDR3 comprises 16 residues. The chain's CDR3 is CASSPRDRGLYQEQYF. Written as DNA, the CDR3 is TGTGCCAGCAGCCCGAGGGACAGGGGGCTATATCAGGAGCAGTACTTC.

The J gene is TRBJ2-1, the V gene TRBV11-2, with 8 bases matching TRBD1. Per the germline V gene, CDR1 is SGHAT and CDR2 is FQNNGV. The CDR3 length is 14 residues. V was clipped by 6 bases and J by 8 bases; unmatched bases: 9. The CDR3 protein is CASRPTRGRDEQFF. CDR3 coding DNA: TGTGCCAGCAGACCCACCAGGGGGCGCGATGAGCAGTTCTTC.

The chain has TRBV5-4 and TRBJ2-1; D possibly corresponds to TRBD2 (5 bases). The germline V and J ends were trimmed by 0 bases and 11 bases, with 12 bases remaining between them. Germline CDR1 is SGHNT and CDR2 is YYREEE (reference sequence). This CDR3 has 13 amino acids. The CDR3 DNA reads TGTGCCAGCAGCTTGGTGGGGAGCGGCAAGCAGTTCTTC. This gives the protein CASSLVGSGKQFF.

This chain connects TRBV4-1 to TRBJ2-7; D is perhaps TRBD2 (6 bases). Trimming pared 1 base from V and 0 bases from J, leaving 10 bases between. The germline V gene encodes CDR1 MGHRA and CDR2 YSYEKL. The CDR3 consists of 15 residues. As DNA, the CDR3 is TGCGCCAGCAGCCAAGCATACGGGAGCTCCTACGAGCAGTACTTC. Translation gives CASSQAYGSSYEQYF.

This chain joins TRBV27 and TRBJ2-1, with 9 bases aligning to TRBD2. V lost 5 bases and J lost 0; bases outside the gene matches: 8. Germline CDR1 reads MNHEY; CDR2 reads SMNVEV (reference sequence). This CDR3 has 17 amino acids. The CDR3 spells CASSTRTSVISYNEQFF. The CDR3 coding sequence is TGTGCCAGCAGTACCCGGACTAGCGTAATCTCCTACAATGAGCAGTTCTTC.

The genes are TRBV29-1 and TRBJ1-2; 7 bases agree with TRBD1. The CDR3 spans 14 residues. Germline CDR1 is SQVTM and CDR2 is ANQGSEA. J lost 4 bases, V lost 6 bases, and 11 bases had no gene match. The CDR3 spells CSVETGDNLYGYTF. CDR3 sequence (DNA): TGCAGCGTAGAAACAGGGGACAACCTCTATGGCTACACCTTC.

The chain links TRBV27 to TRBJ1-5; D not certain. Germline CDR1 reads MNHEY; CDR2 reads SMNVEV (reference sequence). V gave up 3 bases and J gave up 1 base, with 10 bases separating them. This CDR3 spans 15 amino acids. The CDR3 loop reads CASSFLGGSNQPQHF. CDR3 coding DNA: TGTGCCAGCAGTTTCCTGGGAGGGAGCAATCAGCCCCAGCATTTT.

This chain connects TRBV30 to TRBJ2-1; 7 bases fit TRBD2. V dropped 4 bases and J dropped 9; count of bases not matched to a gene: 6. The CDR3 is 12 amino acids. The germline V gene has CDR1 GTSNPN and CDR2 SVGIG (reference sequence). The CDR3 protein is CAWTTSASEQFF. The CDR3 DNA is TGTGCCTGGACCACTAGCGCGAGTGAGCAGTTCTTC.

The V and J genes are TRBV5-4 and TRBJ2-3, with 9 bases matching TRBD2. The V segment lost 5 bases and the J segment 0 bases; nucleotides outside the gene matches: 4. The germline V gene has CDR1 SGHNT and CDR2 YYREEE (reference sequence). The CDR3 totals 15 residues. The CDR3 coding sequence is TGTGCCAGCAGGGGCGGGAGGGGTAGCACAGATACGCAGTATTTT. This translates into CASRGGRGSTDTQYF. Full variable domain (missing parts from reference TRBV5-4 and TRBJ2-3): ETGVTQSPTHLIKTRGQQVTLRCSSQSGHNTVSWYQQALGQGPQFIFQYYREEENGRGNFPPRFSGLQFPNYSSELNVNALELDDSALYLCASRGGRGSTDTQYFGPGTRLTVL.

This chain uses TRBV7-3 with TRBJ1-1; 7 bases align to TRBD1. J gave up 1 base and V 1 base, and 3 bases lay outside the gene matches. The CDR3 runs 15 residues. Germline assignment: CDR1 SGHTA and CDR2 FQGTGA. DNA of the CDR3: TGTGCCAGCAGCTTAAGTGGGACAGCGAACACTGAAGCTTTCTTT. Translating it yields CASSLSGTANTEAFF.

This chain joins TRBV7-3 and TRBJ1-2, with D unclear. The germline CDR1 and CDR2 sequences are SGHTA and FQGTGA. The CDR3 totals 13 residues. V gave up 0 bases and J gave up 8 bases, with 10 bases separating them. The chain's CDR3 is CASSLTGSGGYTF. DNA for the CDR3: TGTGCCAGCAGCTTAACAGGGAGTGGAGGCTACACCTTC.